The T cell receptor (beta chain) described here comes from a study of breast tumors, draining lymph nodes, adjacent tissues. Study-level results: Compared with basal-like, luminal-like tumors shared significantly more repertoire with nontumor tissue. Data only fit, rather than demonstrated, lymph node origin of most tumor T cells.

The lymph nodes were axillary draining lymph nodes from breast cancer patients. The CDR3 extends over 13 amino acids. Trimming stripped 4 bases from V and 9 bases from J, with 11 bases between. Germline values: CDR1 SGHRS, CDR2 YFSETQ. Notes on this clonotype: Its antigen is unidentified.

MiXCR, applied by TCRdb to the multiplex PCR reads, yields one record per CDR3 protein. The sample lists approximately 210,000 distinct CDR3 sequences, less than 45% occurring once. The J gene is TRBJ1-6, the V gene TRBV5-1; no clear D gene. This clonotype was sampled from a female donor with breast cancer. Some clones in this sample may be carry-over from other donors' samples. The specimen sequenced was axillary lymph node tissue. As DNA, the CDR3 is TGCGCCAGCAGCCAAGAGGCCGGTTCACCCCTCCACTTT. This translates into CASSQEAGSPLHF.